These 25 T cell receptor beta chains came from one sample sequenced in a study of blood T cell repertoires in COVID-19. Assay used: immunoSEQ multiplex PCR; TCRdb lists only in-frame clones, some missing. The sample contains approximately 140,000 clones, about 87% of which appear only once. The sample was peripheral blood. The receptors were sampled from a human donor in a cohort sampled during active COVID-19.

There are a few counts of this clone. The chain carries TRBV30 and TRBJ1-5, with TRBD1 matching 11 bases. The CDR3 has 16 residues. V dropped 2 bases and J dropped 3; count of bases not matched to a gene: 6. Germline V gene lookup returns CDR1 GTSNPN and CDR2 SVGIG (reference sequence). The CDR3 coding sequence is TGTGCCTGGAGTACCTGGGACAGGGGGATCAATCAGCCCCAGCATTTT. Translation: CAWSTWDRGINQPQHF.

The CDR3: CASSQDSGQGAKGYTF. CDR3 DNA: TGTGCCAGCAGCCAAGATTCGGGACAGGGGGCTAAAGGCTACACCTTC. J is TRBJ1-2 and V is TRBV3-1 (or the pseudogene TRBV3-2); TRBD1 agrees at 12 bases. This CDR3 contains 16 residues. Germline V gene sequence: CDR1 LGHDT, CDR2 YNNKEL (reference sequence). J gave up 8 bases and V 0 bases, and 7 bases lay outside the gene matches.

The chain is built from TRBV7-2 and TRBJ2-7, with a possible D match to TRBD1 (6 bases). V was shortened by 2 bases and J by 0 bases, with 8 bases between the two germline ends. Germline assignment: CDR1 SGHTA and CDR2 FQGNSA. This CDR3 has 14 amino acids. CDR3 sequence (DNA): TGTGCCAGCAGCTTAACAGGGAGCTCCTACGAGCAGTACTTC. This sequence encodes CASSLTGSSYEQYF. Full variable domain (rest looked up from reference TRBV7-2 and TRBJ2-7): GAGVSQSPSNKVTEKGKDVELRCDPISGHTALYWYRQSLGQGLEFLIYFQGNSAPDKSGLPSDRFSAERTGGSVSTLTIQRTQQEDSAVYLCASSLTGSSYEQYFGPGTRLTVT.

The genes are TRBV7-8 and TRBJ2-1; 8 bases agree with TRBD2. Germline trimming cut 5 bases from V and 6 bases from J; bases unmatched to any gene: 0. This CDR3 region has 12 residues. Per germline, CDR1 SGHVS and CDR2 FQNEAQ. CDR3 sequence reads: CASSRGGNEQFF. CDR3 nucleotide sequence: TGTGCCAGCAGCCGGGGGGGCAATGAGCAGTTCTTC.

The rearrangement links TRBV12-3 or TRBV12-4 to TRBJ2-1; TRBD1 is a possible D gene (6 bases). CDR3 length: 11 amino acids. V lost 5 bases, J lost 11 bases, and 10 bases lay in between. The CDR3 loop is CASSPQGQQFF. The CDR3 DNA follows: TGTGCCAGCAGTCCACAGGGTCAGCAGTTCTTC.

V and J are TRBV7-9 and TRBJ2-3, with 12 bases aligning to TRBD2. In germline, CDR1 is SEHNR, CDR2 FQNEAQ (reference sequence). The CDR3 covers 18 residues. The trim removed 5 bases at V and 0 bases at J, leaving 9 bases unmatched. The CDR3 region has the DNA TGTGCCAGCAGCCGCGGAGCTAGCGGGGGGGGGAGCACAGATACGCAGTATTTT. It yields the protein CASSRGASGGGSTDTQYF. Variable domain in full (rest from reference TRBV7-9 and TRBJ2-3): DTGVSQNPRHKITKRGQNVTFRCDPISEHNRLYWYRQTLGQGPEFLTYFQNEAQLEKSRLLSDRFSAERPKGSFSTLEIQRTEQGDSAMYLCASSRGASGGGSTDTQYFGPGTRLTVL.

CDR3 in amino acids: CASSRRAGTEAFF. In DNA form, the CDR3 reads TGTGCCAGCAGCCGAAGGGCGGGGACTGAAGCTTTCTTT. The chain carries TRBV7-3 and TRBJ1-1, with D unclear. The CDR3 is made up of 13 amino acids. Trimming stripped 5 bases from V and 5 bases from J, with 12 bases between. Germline V gene data show CDR1 as SGHTA and CDR2 as FQGTGA. The entire variable domain, with the rest obtained from reference TRBV7-3 and TRBJ1-1, is as follows: GAGVSQTPSNKVTEKGKYVELRCDPISGHTALYWYRQSLGQGPEFLIYFQGTGAADDSGLPNDRFFAVRPEGSVSTLKIQRTERGDSAVYLCASSRRAGTEAFFGQGTRLTVV.

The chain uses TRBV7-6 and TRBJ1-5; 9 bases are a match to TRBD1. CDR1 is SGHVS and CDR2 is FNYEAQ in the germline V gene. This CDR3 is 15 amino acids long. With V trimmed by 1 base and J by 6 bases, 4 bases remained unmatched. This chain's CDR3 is CASSLGTGDGQPQHF. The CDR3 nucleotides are TGTGCCAGCAGCTTAGGGACAGGGGACGGTCAGCCCCAGCATTTT.

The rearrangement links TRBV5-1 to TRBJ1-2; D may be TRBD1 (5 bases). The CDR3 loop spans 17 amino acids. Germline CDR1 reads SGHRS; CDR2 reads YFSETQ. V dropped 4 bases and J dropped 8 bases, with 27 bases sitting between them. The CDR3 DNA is TGCGCCAGCAGCCTCCCGATGGCAGGGTACAAAGGCAACGGCTACACCTTC. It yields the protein CASSLPMAGYKGNGYTF.

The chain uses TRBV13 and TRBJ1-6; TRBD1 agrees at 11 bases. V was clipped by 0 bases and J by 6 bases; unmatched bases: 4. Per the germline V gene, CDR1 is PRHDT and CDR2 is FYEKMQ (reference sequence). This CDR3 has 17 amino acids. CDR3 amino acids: CASSLGRDRGSNSPLHF. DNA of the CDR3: TGTGCCAGCAGCTTAGGCCGGGACAGGGGGAGTAATTCACCCCTCCACTTT.

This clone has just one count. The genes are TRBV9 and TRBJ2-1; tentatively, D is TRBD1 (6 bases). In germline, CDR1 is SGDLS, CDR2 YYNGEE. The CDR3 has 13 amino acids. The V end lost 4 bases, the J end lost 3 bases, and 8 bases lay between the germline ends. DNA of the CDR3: TGTGCCAGCAGCCTGGACAGCTACAATGAGCAGTTCTTC. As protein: CASSLDSYNEQFF.

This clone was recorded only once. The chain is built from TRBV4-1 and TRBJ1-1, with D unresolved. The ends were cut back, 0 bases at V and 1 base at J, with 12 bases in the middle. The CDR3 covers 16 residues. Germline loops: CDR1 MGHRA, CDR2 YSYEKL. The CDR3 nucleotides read TGCGCCAGCAGCCAAGATATCGGGGTTCGGAACACTGAAGCTTTCTTT. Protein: CASSQDIGVRNTEAFF.

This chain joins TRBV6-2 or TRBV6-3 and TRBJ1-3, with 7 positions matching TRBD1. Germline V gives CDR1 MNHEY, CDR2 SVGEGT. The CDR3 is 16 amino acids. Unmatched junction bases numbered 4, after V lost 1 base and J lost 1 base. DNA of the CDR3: TGTGCCAGCAGTTACTTACAGGGGCCTTCTGGAAACACCATATATTTT. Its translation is CASSYLQGPSGNTIYF.

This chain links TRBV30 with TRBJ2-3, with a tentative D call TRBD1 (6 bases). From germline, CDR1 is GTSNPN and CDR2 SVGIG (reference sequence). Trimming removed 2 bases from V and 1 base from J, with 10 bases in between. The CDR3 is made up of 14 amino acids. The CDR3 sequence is CAWSQGSGTDTQYF. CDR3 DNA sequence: TGTGCCTGGAGTCAGGGGTCCGGCACAGATACGCAGTATTTT.

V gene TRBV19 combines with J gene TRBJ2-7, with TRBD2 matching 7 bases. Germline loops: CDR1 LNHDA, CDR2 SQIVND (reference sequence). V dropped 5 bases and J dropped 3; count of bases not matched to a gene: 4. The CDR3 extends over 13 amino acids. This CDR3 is CASSLGGGYEQYF. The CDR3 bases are TGTGCCAGTAGTCTGGGGGGGGGCTACGAGCAGTACTTC.

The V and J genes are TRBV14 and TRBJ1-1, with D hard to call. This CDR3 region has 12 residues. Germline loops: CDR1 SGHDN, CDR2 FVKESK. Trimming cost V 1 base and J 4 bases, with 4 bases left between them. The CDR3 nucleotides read TGTGCCAGCAGCCAAGTTATCACTGAAGCTTTCTTT. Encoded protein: CASSQVITEAFF.

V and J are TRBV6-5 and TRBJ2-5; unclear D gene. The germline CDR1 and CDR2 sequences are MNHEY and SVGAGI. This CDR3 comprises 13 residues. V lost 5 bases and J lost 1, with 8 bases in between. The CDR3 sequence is CASSRTTQETQYF. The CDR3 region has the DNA TGTGCCAGCAGTCGAACTACCCAAGAGACCCAGTACTTC.

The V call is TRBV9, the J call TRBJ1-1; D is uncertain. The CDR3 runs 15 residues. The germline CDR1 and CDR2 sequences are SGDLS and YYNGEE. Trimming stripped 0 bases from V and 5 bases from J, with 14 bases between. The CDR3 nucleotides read TGTGCCAGCAGCGTAGGAAGTACTCCGGGGACTGAAGCTTTCTTT. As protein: CASSVGSTPGTEAFF.

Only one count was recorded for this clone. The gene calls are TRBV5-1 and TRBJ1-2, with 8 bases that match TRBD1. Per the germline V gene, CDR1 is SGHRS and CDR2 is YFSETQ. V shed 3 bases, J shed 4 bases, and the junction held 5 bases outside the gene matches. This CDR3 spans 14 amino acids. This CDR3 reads CASSSGQGPYGYTF. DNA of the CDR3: TGCGCCAGCAGCTCCGGACAGGGCCCCTATGGCTACACCTTC.

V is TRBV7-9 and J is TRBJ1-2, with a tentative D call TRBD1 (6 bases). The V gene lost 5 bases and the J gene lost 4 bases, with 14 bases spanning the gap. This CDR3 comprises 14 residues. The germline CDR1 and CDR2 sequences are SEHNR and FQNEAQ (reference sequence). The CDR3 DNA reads TGTGCCAGCAGCCCCCGGGCGACAGGCTATGGCTACACCTTC. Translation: CASSPRATGYGYTF.

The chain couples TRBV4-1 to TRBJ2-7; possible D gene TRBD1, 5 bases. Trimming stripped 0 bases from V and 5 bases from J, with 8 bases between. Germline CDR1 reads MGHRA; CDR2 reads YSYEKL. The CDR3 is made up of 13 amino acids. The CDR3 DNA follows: TGCGCCAGCAGCCAAGACCAGGGTGACGAGCAGTACTTC. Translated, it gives CASSQDQGDEQYF.

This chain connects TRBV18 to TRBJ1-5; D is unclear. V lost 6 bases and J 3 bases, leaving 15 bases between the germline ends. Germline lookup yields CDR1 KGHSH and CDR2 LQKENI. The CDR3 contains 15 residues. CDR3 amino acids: CASSPAGVTNQPQHF. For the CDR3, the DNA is TGTGCCAGCTCCCCGGCCGGGGTCACCAATCAGCCCCAGCATTTT.

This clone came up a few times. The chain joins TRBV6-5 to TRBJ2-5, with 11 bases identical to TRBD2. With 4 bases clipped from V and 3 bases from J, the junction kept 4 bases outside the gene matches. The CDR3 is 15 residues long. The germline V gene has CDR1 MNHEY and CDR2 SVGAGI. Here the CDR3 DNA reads TGTGCCAGCAGTTCGACTAGCGGGGAGAAAGAGACCCAGTACTTC. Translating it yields CASSSTSGEKETQYF.

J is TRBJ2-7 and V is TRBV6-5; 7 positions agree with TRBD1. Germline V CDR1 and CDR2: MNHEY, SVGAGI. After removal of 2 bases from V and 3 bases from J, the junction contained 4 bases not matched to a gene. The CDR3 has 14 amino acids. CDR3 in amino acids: CASSYRQGRYEQYF. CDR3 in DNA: TGTGCCAGCAGTTACCGACAGGGTCGCTACGAGCAGTACTTC.

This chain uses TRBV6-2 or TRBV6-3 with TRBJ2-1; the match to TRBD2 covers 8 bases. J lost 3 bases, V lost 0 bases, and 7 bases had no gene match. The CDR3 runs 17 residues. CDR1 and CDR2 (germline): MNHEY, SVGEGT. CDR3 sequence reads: CASSYSRGRGDYNEQFF. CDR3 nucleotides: TGTGCCAGCAGTTACTCCCGGGGGCGGGGGGACTACAATGAGCAGTTCTTC.